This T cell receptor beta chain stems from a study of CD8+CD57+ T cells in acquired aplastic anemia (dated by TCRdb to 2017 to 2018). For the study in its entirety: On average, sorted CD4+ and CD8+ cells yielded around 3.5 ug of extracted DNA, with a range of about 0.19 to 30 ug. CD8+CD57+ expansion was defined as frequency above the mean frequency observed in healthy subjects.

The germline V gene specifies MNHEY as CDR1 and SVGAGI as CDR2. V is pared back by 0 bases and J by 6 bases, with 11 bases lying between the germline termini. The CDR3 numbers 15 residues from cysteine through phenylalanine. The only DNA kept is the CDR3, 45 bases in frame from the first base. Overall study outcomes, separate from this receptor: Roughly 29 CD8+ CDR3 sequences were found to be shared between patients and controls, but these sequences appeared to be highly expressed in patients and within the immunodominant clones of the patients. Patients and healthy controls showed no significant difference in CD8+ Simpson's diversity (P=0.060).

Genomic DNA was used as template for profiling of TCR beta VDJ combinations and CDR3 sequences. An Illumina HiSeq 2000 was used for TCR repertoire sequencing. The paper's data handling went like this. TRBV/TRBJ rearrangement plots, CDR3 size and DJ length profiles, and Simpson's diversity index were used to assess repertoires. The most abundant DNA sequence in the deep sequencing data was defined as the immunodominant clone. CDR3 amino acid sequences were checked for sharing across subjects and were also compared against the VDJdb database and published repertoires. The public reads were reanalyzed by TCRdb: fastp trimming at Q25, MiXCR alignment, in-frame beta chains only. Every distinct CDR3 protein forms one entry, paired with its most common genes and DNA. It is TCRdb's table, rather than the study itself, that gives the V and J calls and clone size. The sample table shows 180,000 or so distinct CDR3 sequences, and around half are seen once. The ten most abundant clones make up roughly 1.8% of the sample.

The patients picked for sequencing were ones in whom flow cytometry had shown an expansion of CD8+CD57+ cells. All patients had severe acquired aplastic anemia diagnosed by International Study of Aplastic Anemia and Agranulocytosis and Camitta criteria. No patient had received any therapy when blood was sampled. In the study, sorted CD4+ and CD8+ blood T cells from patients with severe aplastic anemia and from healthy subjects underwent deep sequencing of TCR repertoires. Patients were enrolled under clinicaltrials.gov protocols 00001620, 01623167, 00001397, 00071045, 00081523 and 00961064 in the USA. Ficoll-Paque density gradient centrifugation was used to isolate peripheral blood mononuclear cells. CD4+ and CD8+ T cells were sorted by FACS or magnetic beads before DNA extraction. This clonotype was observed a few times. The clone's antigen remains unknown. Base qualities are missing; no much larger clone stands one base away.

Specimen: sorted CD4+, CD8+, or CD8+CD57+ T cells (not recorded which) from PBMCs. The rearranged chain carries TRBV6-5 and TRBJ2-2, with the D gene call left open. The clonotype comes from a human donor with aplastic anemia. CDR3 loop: CASSYSTLVAGELFF. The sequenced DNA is TGTGCCAGCAGTTACTCGACGCTAGTGGCCGGGGAGCTGTTTTTT.